The clone carrying this TCR beta chain was observed a few times. What it binds is unknown. TCRB transcripts that were expressed got sequenced, as all of the isolated RNA had been reverse transcribed. Deep immunoSEQ sequencing covered naive, central memory and regulatory T cell samples. Clones were read by immunoSEQ multiplex PCR, and TCRdb kept only the in-frame ones, dropping some. The repertoire consists of 330,000 or so clones, with around a fifth occurring once and the leading ten covering about 0.044%. This entry is derived from a study of beta chain features in type 1 diabetes. The ends were cut back, 6 bases at V and 3 bases at J, with 10 bases in the middle. This CDR3 comprises 12 residues. Germline V gene data show CDR1 as SGHRS and CDR2 as YFSETQ. Notes on the study in general: TCRB CDR3s were moderately but significantly shorter in Type 1 diabetes patients in all four CD4+ subsets.

The clonotype comes from a woman aged 18 to 35 in good health. The chain links TRBV5-1 to TRBJ2-7; D might be TRBD2 (5 bases). Source material: naive CD4+ T cells from blood. CDR3: CASKGDYYEQYF. CDR3 DNA: TGCGCCAGCAAGGGAGACTACTACGAGCAGTACTTC.